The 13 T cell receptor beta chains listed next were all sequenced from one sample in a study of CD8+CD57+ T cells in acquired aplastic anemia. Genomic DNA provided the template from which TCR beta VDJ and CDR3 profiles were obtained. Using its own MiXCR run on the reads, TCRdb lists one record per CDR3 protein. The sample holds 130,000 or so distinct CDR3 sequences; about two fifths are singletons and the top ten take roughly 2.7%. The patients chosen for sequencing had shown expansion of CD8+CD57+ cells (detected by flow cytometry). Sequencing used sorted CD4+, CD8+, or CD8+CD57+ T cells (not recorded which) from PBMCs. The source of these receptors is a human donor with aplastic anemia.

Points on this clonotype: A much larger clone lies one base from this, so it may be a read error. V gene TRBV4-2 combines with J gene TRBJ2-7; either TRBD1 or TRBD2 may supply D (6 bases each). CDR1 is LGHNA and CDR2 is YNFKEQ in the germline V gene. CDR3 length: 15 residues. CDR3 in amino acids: CASSQGDKEDYGQYF. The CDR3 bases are TGTGCCAGCAGCCAAGGGGACAAAGAGGACTACGGGCAGTACTTC.

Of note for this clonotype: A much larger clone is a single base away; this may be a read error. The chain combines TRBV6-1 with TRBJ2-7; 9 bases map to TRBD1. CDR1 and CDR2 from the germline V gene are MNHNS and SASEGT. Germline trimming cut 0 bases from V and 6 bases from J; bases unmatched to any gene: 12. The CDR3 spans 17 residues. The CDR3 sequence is CASSEARFLDRGLEQYF. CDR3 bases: TGTGCCAGCAGTGAAGCACGATTCCTGGACAGGGGCCTCGAGCAGTACTTC.

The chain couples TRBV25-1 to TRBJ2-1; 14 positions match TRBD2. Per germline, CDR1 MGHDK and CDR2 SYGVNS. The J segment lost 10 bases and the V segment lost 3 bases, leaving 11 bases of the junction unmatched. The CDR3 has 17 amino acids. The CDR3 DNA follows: TGTGCCAGCAGTGAGCCCGCCGCGGGACTAGCGGGAGACGAGCAGTTCTTC. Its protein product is CASSEPAAGLAGDEQFF.

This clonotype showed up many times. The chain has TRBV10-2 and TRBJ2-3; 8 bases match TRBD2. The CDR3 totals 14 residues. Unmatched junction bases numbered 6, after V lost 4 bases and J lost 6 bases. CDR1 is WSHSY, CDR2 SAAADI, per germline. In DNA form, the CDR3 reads TGCGCCAGCAGTGTTGCGGGGGGTCCGGATACGCAGTATTTT. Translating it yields CASSVAGGPDTQYF.

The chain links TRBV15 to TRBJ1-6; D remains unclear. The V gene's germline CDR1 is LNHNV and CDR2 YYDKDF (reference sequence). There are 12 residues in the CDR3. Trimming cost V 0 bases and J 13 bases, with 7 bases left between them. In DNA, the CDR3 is TGTGCCACCAGCAGAGATCTTCCCCCCCTCCACTTT. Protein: CATSRDLPPLHF.

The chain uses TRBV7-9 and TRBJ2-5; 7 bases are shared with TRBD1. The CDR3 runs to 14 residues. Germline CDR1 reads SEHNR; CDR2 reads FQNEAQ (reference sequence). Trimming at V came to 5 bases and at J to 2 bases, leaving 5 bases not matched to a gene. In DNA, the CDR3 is TGTGCCAGCAGCCCCGGGACAGTTCAAGAGACCCAGTACTTC. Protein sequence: CASSPGTVQETQYF. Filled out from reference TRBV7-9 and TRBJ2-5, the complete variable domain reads DTGVSQNPRHKITKRGQNVTFRCDPISEHNRLYWYRQTLGQGPEFLTYFQNEAQLEKSRLLSDRFSAERPKGSFSTLEIQRTEQGDSAMYLCASSPGTVQETQYFGPGTRLLVL.

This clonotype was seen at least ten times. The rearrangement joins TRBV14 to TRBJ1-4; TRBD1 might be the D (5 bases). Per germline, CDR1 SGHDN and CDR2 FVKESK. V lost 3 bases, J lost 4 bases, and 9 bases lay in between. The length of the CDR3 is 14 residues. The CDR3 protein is CASSHRGINEKLFF. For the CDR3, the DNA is TGTGCCAGCAGCCATAGGGGTATTAATGAAAAACTGTTTTTT.

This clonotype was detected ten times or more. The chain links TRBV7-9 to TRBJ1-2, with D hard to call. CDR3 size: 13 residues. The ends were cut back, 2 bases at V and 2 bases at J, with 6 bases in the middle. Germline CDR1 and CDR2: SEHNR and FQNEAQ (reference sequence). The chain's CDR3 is CASSLQKNYGYTF. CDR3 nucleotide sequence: TGTGCCAGCAGCTTACAGAAAAACTATGGCTACACCTTC.

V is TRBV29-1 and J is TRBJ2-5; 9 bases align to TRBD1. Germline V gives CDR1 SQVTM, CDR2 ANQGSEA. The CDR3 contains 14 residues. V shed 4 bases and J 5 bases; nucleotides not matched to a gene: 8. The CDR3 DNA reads TGCAGCGTTGCCTCGGACAGGGGTGGGGAGACCCAGTACTTC. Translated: CSVASDRGGETQYF.

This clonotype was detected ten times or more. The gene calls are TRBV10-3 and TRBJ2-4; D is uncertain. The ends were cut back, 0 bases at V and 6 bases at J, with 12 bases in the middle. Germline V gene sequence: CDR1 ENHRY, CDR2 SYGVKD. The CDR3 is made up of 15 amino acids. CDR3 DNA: TGTGCCATCAGTGAGTCGGTAGGGTTGGGAAACATTCAGTACTTC. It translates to CAISESVGLGNIQYF.

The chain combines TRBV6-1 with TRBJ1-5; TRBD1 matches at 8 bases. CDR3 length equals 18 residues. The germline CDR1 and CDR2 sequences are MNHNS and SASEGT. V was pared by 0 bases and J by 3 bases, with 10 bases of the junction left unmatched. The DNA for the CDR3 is TGTGCCAGCAGTGAAGCTGCCCAAGGGACAGGCAACAATCAGCCCCAGCATTTT. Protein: CASSEAAQGTGNNQPQHF.

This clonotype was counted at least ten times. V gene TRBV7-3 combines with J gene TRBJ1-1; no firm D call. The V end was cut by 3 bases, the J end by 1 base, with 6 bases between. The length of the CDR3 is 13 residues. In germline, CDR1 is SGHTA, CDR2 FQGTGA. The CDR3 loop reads CASSFWPNTEAFF. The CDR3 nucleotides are TGTGCCAGCAGCTTTTGGCCGAACACTGAAGCTTTCTTT.

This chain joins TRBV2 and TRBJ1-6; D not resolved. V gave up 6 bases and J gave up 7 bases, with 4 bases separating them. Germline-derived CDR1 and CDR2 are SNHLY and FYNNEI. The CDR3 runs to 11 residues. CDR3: CASSSNSPLHF. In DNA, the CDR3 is TGTGCCAGCAGCTCGAATTCACCCCTCCACTTT.